These 26 T cell receptor beta chains were sequenced from one sample in a study of cytomegalovirus exposure and HLA in healthy donors. Primers included in the PCR were 60 Vbeta and 13 Jbeta primers. The data were produced by immunoSEQ multiplex PCR, yet TCRdb's version contains in-frame clones alone and is incomplete. This sample yields 230,000 or so clones, of which nearly 95% are seen a single time; 1.5% to 2% belongs to the top ten. The sequenced material came from PBMCs. The receptors stem from a girl aged 2-9 years in good health and CMV-seronegative.

J is TRBJ2-1 and V is TRBV21-1; TRBD2 reflects the table's D call only, with no check against the DNA. TRBV21-1 is shown as a pseudogene. The CDR3 is 15 amino acids. CDR3: CASSGRDWVYNEQFF. The CDR3 nucleotides read TGTGCCAGCAGCGGCCGGGACTGGGTTTACAATGAGCAGTTCTTC.

This rearrangement joins TRBV5-1 to TRBJ2-2; perhaps TRBD2 as D (7 bases). The germline gives CDR1 SGHRS, CDR2 YFSETQ. Trimming took 7 bases from V and 3 from J, leaving 16 bases between them. This CDR3 comprises 15 residues. The CDR3 sequence is CASLGGGVDTGELFF. Here the CDR3 DNA reads TGCGCCAGCCTCGGAGGGGGGGTCGACACCGGGGAGCTGTTTTTT.

This chain links TRBV5-1 with TRBJ2-3; D might be TRBD1 (5 bases). V lost 0 bases and J lost 5, with 10 bases in between. Looked up from germline, CDR1 is SGHRS and CDR2 is YFSETQ. This CDR3 is built from 14 residues. DNA for the CDR3: TGCGCCAGCAGCTTGGAGTCAGGGATAGATACGCAGTATTTT. It encodes CASSLESGIDTQYF.

V and J are TRBV5-4 and TRBJ2-1; weak D call: TRBD2 (6 bases). The CDR3 sequence is 14 residues long. The germline V and J ends were trimmed by 4 bases and 10 bases, with 18 bases remaining between them. Germline V gene data show CDR1 as SGHNT and CDR2 as YYREEE (reference sequence). The CDR3 loop is CASSGDSLSDEQFF. DNA for the CDR3: TGTGCCAGCAGCGGGGACTCCCTCAGTGACGAGCAGTTCTTC.

The chain couples TRBV7-3 to TRBJ2-3, with 9 bases fitting TRBD1. Germline CDR1 SGHTA, CDR2 FQGTGA. V lost 2 bases and J lost 0; bases outside the gene matches: 18. This CDR3 comprises 21 residues. The DNA of the CDR3 is TGTGCCAGCAGCTTAGGGCCGAGTGGGACAGGGCGGATATCTAGCACAGATACGCAGTATTTT. It is translated as CASSLGPSGTGRISSTDTQYF.

This sequence joins TRBV15 and TRBJ2-1, with 7 bases identical to TRBD2. CDR1 is LNHNV and CDR2 is YYDKDF in the germline V gene (reference sequence). Losses at the gene ends were 6 bases for V and 8 bases for J; bases not matched to a gene: 10. The CDR3 runs to 14 residues. The CDR3 coding sequence is TGTGCCACCAGGGTGGGGGGAGGGTTAGATGAGCAGTTCTTC. Protein sequence: CATRVGGGLDEQFF.

The rearrangement uses TRBV6-1 and TRBJ1-4, with a possible D match to TRBD1 (6 bases). This CDR3 comprises 15 residues. Germline CDR1 is MNHNS and CDR2 is SASEGT. Trimming shortened V by 2 bases and J by 6 bases, and 13 bases separated the two germline ends. The chain's CDR3 is CASSEWTRGYEKLFF. The CDR3 DNA is TGTGCCAGCAGTGAATGGACGAGGGGGTATGAAAAACTGTTTTTT.

A single count supports this clone. The chain combines TRBV28 with TRBJ2-7; D is possibly TRBD2 (5 bases). Trimming took off 4 bases at V and 2 bases at J, with 15 bases between the two ends. Germline lookup yields CDR1 MDHEN and CDR2 SYDVKM. The CDR3 sequence is 15 residues long. The CDR3 protein is CASSYSGVLTYEQYF. The DNA for the CDR3 is TGTGCCAGCAGTTACAGCGGAGTACTGACCTACGAGCAGTACTTC.

CDR3 residues: CASSQAGVSYNEQFF. Written as DNA, the CDR3 is TGTGCCAGCAGCCAAGCGGGAGTCAGCTACAATGAGCAGTTCTTC. The rearrangement joins TRBV7-9 to TRBJ2-1; 8 nucleotides align to TRBD2. CDR1 and CDR2 from the germline V gene are SEHNR and FQNEAQ (reference sequence). CDR3 size: 15 residues. The ends lost 5 bases at V and 3 bases at J; junction bases unmatched: 6.

The rearrangement uses TRBV21-1 and TRBJ2-1; TRBD2, the D gene given by the table, was not confirmed from the DNA. TRBV21-1 is recorded as a pseudogene. The CDR3 has 16 residues. The CDR3, as DNA: TGTGCCAGCAGCAAAGGTTCCCTAGCGGGGGGGCCGAGGGGGTTCTTC. This gives the protein CASSKGSLAGGPRGFF.

The rearrangement links TRBV19 to TRBJ2-3; 10 nucleotides line up with TRBD2. The J segment lost 3 bases and the V segment lost 1 base, leaving 4 bases of the junction unmatched. Germline CDR1 and CDR2: LNHDA and SQIVND (reference sequence). The CDR3 is 16 residues long. The CDR3 protein is CASSIGRLAGTDTQYF. Here the CDR3 DNA reads TGTGCCAGTAGTATAGGACGACTAGCGGGTACAGATACGCAGTATTTT.

The chain uses TRBV7-2 and TRBJ2-7; TRBD2 aligns across 9 bases. The V gene end was trimmed by 1 base and the J gene end by 2 bases; junction bases not matched to a gene: 6. This CDR3 contains 16 residues. CDR1 is SGHTA and CDR2 is FQGNSA in the germline V gene. The CDR3 is CASSLVLAGGPYEQYF. In DNA form, the CDR3 reads TGTGCCAGCAGCTTAGTACTCGCGGGAGGGCCCTACGAGCAGTACTTC. Full variable domain (missing parts from reference TRBV7-2 and TRBJ2-7): GAGVSQSPSNKVTEKGKDVELRCDPISGHTALYWYRQSLGQGLEFLIYFQGNSAPDKSGLPSDRFSAERTGGSVSTLTIQRTQQEDSAVYLCASSLVLAGGPYEQYFGPGTRLTVT.

The V call is TRBV6-5, the J call TRBJ2-5; TRBD2 matches at 8 bases. V lost 4 bases, J lost 5 bases, and 12 bases stayed unmatched. The CDR3 extends over 16 amino acids. The V gene's germline CDR1 is MNHEY and CDR2 SVGAGI. CDR3 sequence: CASSSPEAGDYETQYF. CDR3 in DNA: TGTGCCAGCAGTTCCCCGGAAGCGGGAGATTACGAGACCCAGTACTTC.

The chain recombines TRBV6-1 with TRBJ2-7; tentatively, D is TRBD2 (6 bases). Germline CDR1 is MNHNS and CDR2 is SASEGT. There are 13 residues in the CDR3. V shed 11 bases and J shed 4 bases, with 18 bases lying between them. DNA for the CDR3: TGTGCCGCCAGCCGGGGGTTTGATTACGAGCAGTACTTC. Protein product: CAASRGFDYEQYF.

The rearrangement uses TRBV19 and TRBJ2-3; 7 nucleotides match TRBD2. This CDR3 is built from 13 residues. Germline CDR1 and CDR2: LNHDA and SQIVND (reference sequence). With V trimmed by 7 bases and J by 10 bases, 11 bases remained unmatched. This CDR3 reads CASNPGLLLPQYF. The CDR3 DNA sequence: TGTGCCAGTAACCCGGGACTATTATTACCGCAGTATTTT.

The sample holds one count of this clone. CDR3 bases: TGTGCCAGCAGTCACGAGCAGGGTACTGGCAACATTCAGTACTTC. Translation gives CASSHEQGTGNIQYF. The chain carries TRBV2 and TRBJ2-4, with a possible D match to TRBD1 (5 bases). V shed 5 bases and J shed 7 bases, with 18 bases lying between them. Germline V CDR1 and CDR2: SNHLY, FYNNEI. This CDR3 contains 15 residues.

The chain joins TRBV19 to TRBJ2-7; a weak D match, TRBD2 (5 bases). CDR3 size: 14 residues. V shed 5 bases and J shed 0 bases, with 11 bases lying between them. Germline V gives CDR1 LNHDA, CDR2 SQIVND (reference sequence). This CDR3 reads CASSAAAISYEQYF. The CDR3 region has the DNA TGTGCCAGTAGTGCAGCGGCGATCTCCTACGAGCAGTACTTC.

The chain has TRBV7-2 and TRBJ2-7, with TRBD2 matching 7 bases. The CDR3 has 14 amino acids. Germline V gene lookup returns CDR1 SGHTA and CDR2 FQGNSA. Germline trimming cut 5 bases from V and 0 bases from J; bases unmatched to any gene: 4. The CDR3 coding sequence is TGTGCCAGCAGCCGCGGGGACTACTCCTACGAGCAGTACTTC. Amino acid sequence: CASSRGDYSYEQYF.

CDR3 region: CAISESLTGRYF. In DNA, the CDR3 is TGTGCCATCAGTGAGTCATTGACAGGGCGGTACTTC. This chain uses TRBV10-3 with TRBJ2-7; TRBD1 matches at 7 bases. From germline, CDR1 is ENHRY and CDR2 SYGVKD. Trimming removed 0 bases from V and 12 bases from J; junction bases left unmatched: 5. This CDR3 is built from 12 residues.

This chain uses TRBV11-2 with TRBJ2-7; TRBD1 matches at 8 bases. Germline V gives CDR1 SGHAT, CDR2 FQNNGV. The CDR3 covers 15 residues. Trimming at V came to 3 bases and at J to 4 bases, leaving 8 bases not matched to a gene. This chain's CDR3 is CASSFGSGGMYEQYF. DNA for the CDR3: TGTGCCAGCAGCTTCGGCTCAGGGGGCATGTACGAGCAGTACTTC.

The chain is built from TRBV7-8 and TRBJ1-5; D is perhaps TRBD1 (6 bases). Germline CDR1 and CDR2: SGHVS and FQNEAQ. Trimming took 5 bases from V and 7 from J, leaving 12 bases between them. The length of the CDR3 is 13 residues. The CDR3 sequence is CASSPQGPQPQHF. CDR3 DNA: TGTGCCAGCAGCCCACAGGGTCCCCAGCCCCAGCATTTT.

The CDR3 coding sequence is TGCGCCAGCAGCCAAGGGTCCGCAGGGGTGAACACTGAAGCTTTCTTT. It translates to CASSQGSAGVNTEAFF. V usage is TRBV4-1 and J usage is TRBJ1-1; D may be TRBD1 (6 bases). CDR1 is MGHRA and CDR2 is YSYEKL in the germline V gene. The CDR3 runs to 16 residues. The ends were cut back, 1 base at V and 0 bases at J, with 12 bases in the middle.

This clone was observed a single time. V and J are TRBV6-1 and TRBJ2-7, with D possibly matching TRBD1 (5 bases). The ends were cut back, 1 base at V and 2 bases at J, with 9 bases in the middle. Germline assignment: CDR1 MNHNS and CDR2 SASEGT. This CDR3 region has 14 residues. CDR3 protein: CASSEEAGTYEQYF. CDR3 sequence (DNA): TGTGCCAGCAGTGAAGAGGCAGGGACCTACGAGCAGTACTTC.

This clone was recorded once. V usage is TRBV27 and J usage is TRBJ2-5; a possible D gene is TRBD2 (6 bases). V was shortened by 8 bases and J by 7 bases, with 11 bases between the two germline ends. Germline CDR1 reads MNHEY; CDR2 reads SMNVEV (reference sequence). The CDR3 is 11 residues long. In DNA, the CDR3 is TGTGCCAGCTCCCTGGGAGGGACCCAGTACTTC. Translated: CASSLGGTQYF.

V and J are TRBV5-6 and TRBJ2-4, with D possibly being TRBD2 (5 bases). The length of the CDR3 is 15 residues. Looked up from germline, CDR1 is SGHDT and CDR2 is YYEEEE. The V gene lost 4 bases and the J gene lost 6 bases, with 17 bases spanning the gap. In DNA, the CDR3 is TGTGCCAGCAGCGTTGCGGACGGAGAGGGAAACATTCAGTACTTC. It translates to CASSVADGEGNIQYF.

The chain employs TRBV5-8 and TRBJ2-7; 7 bases fit TRBD1. V shed 9 bases and J 1 base; nucleotides not matched to a gene: 4. The CDR3 has 12 amino acids. Germline V gene lookup returns CDR1 SGHTS and CDR2 YDEGEE. The CDR3 sequence is CATDRDSYEQYF. The CDR3 region has the DNA TGTGCCACCGACAGGGATTCCTACGAGCAGTACTTC.